The rows below give T cell receptor beta chains drawn from one sample of a study of OX40 agonist ivuxolimab in advanced cancers. Profiled with immunoSEQ multiplex PCR; TCRdb holds only in-frame clones, not every one. The sample holds 65,000 to 80,000 clones, 90% to 95% seen once. The sample was CD4+ or CD8+ T cells sorted from blood, taken in a trial of the OX40 agonist ivuxolimab. All receptors derive from an adult with an advanced solid tumor such as melanoma, head and neck, liver or kidney cancer. Each CDR3 is given with its conserved first and last residue. A D gene is named only where the DNA matches it firmly. Size is stated for part of the rows, as once, few or many counts, or as a class when the clone is expanded.

- TRBJ2-7 TRBV18 TRBD1 CASSQIPPGQTHYEQYF TGTGCCAGCTCTCAAATACCCCCGGGACAGACTCACTACGAGCAGTACTTC
once TRBJ2-2 TRBV19 - CASKSGITSNTGELFF TGTGCCAGTAAGTCGGGGATAACTTCGAACACCGGGGAGCTGTTTTTT
- TRBJ2-5 TRBV2 TRBD2 CASKRDSGTQETQYF TGTGCCAGCAAGCGGGATAGCGGGACCCAAGAGACCCAGTACTTC
- TRBJ2-2 TRBV5-6 - CASSPRFWGELFF TGTGCCAGCAGCCCACGGTTTTGGGGGGAGCTGTTTTTT
- TRBJ1-5 TRBV4-3 - CASSQDRGSSDQPQHF TGCGCCAGCAGCCAAGATCGAGGGTCCTCTGATCAGCCCCAGCATTTT
few TRBJ2-2 TRBV19 TRBD1 CASKPRTGLTNTGELFF TGTGCCAGTAAACCTAGGACAGGGCTGACGAACACCGGGGAGCTGTTTTTT
- TRBJ1-5 TRBV7-9 TRBD1 CASSGQGGGHQPQHF TGTGCCAGCAGCGGACAGGGAGGAGGCCATCAGCCCCAGCATTTT
once TRBJ1-5 TRBV6-1 - CASSGQNYQPQHF TGTGCCAGCAGTGGACAGAACTATCAGCCCCAGCATTTT
- TRBJ2-1 TRBV6-1 - CASSEKGQKKYNEQFF TGTGCCAGCAGTGAGAAGGGTCAGAAGAAATACAATGAGCAGTTCTTC
- TRBJ1-1 TRBV28 - CASSLELSEAFF TGTGCCAGCAGTTTGGAACTGTCGGAAGCTTTCTTT
- TRBJ1-5 TRBV30 - CAYSAGVNQPQHF TGTGCCTACTCGGCCGGGGTCAATCAGCCCCAGCATTTT
once TRBJ2-2 TRBV12-5 - CASGLRMNTGELFF TGTGCTAGTGGTCTCAGAATGAACACCGGGGAGCTGTTTTTT
- TRBJ2-1 TRBV2 TRBD1 CASSGTGGLYNEQFF TGTGCTAGCAGTGGGACAGGGGGCCTGTACAATGAGCAGTTCTTC
- TRBJ2-1 TRBV7-2 - CASSPGRYNEQFF TGTGCCAGCAGCCCGGGACGGTACAATGAGCAGTTCTTC
- TRBJ2-7 TRBV27 TRBD1 CASSLSGGRGQVYEQYF TGTGCCAGCAGTTTATCCGGGGGTCGGGGACAGGTCTACGAGCAGTACTTC
- TRBJ2-1 TRBV7-8 TRBD2 CASSLGAGGFNEQFF TGTGCCAGCAGCTTAGGTGCGGGAGGGTTCAATGAGCAGTTCTTC
- TRBJ1-1 TRBV11-2 TRBD1 CASSLWTGETEAFF TGTGCCAGCAGCTTATGGACAGGGGAGACTGAAGCTTTCTTT
- TRBJ2-1 TRBV18 - CASSPPPASYNEQFF TGTGCCAGCTCACCACCGCCAGCGTCCTACAATGAGCAGTTCTTC
- TRBJ1-2 TRBV5-4 TRBD1 CASSRALTWTGDAGYTF TGCGCCAGCAGCCGAGCGCTGACTTGGACAGGGGATGCTGGCTACACCTTC
- TRBJ1-1 TRBV28 - CASRGGGTEAFF TGTGCCAGCAGGGGTGGGGGCACTGAAGCTTTCTTT
- TRBJ2-7 TRBV4-3 TRBD2 CASSRQLAGTYEQYF TGCGCCAGCAGCCGCCAGCTAGCGGGGACCTACGAGCAGTACTTC
- TRBJ2-7 TRBV28 TRBD2 CASQIAGGVFEQYF TGTGCCAGCCAAATAGCGGGAGGAGTGTTCGAGCAGTACTTC
- TRBJ1-6 TRBV15 - CATSTSRGLRPVSLHF TGTGCCACCAGCACTTCTCGGGGACTACGGCCTGTATCCCTCCACTTT
- TRBJ2-3 TRBV12-5 - CASGLTGGADTQYF TGTGCTAGTGGTTTGACCGGTGGAGCAGATACGCAGTATTTT
- TRBJ2-5 TRBV15 - CATSRDRDKETQYF TGTGCCACCAGCAGAGACAGGGATAAAGAGACCCAGTACTTC
- TRBJ2-3 TRBV19 - CASSSVGTPTDTQYF TGTGCCAGTAGTTCGGTGGGGACTCCCACAGATACGCAGTATTTT
- TRBJ2-2 TRBV5-1 - CASSLGHRDTGELFF TGCGCCAGCAGCTTGGGCCACAGGGATACCGGGGAGCTGTTTTTT
- TRBJ1-2 TRBV19 TRBD1 CASSGRTGGYTF TGTGCCAGTAGTGGGAGGACAGGGGGCTACACCTTC
- TRBJ2-1 TRBV7-2 TRBD2 CASSNRLAGVNEQFF TGTGCCAGCAGCAATAGACTAGCGGGAGTTAATGAGCAGTTCTTC
- TRBJ2-3 TRBV28 TRBD2 CASSLYSGRTDTQYF TGTGCCAGCAGTTTATATAGCGGGAGAACAGATACGCAGTATTTT
few TRBJ1-1 TRBV2 TRBD1 CASSGQGAEAFF TGTGCCAGCAGTGGACAGGGGGCTGAAGCTTTCTTT
once TRBJ2-2 TRBV18 TRBD1 CASSVDRANTGELFF TGTGCCAGCTCAGTGGACAGGGCGAACACCGGGGAGCTGTTTTTT
- TRBJ2-3 TRBV7-3 TRBD2 CASSVGTSADTQYF TGTGCCAGCAGCGTAGGGACTAGCGCAGATACGCAGTATTTT
- TRBJ2-3 TRBV10-2 TRBD2 CASSRLAGAADTQYF TGCGCCAGCAGTCGACTAGCGGGAGCGGCAGATACGCAGTATTTT
- TRBJ2-2 TRBV18 - CASSPDRTGELFF TGTGCCAGCTCACCGGACAGAACCGGGGAGCTGTTTTTT
- TRBJ2-1 TRBV4-3 TRBD2 CASSRVLAGGYNEQFF TGCGCCAGCAGCCGCGTACTAGCGGGAGGGTACAATGAGCAGTTCTTC
- TRBJ2-2 TRBV6-6 - CASSYNSDAGELFF TGTGCCAGCAGTTATAATTCGGACGCCGGGGAACTGTTTTTT
- TRBJ2-7 TRBV6-5 TRBD1 CASTRDRGNEQYF TGTGCCAGCACCCGGGACAGGGGGAACGAGCAGTACTTC
few TRBJ2-7 TRBV9 TRBD1 CASSAQGAYEQYF TGTGCCAGCAGCGCCCAGGGGGCATACGAGCAGTACTTC
- TRBJ2-7 TRBV5-4 TRBD2 CASSSTGTSSEQYF TGTGCCAGCAGCTCCACCGGGACTAGCTCCGAGCAGTACTTC
- TRBJ1-3 TRBV25-1 - CASSGNRASSGNTIYF TGTGCCAGCAGTGGAAACAGGGCCAGCTCTGGAAACACCATATATTTT
- TRBJ2-1 TRBV11-2 - CASREEGGPGYEQFF TGTGCCAGCAGGGAAGAGGGGGGTCCCGGGTATGAGCAGTTCTTC
once TRBJ1-1 TRBV9 TRBD1 CASSPGQGGTEAFF TGTGCCAGCAGCCCGGGACAGGGCGGTACTGAAGCTTTCTTT
once TRBJ2-7 TRBV5-6 TRBD2 CASSPGLAVQEQYF TGTGCCAGCAGCCCGGGACTAGCGGTTCAAGAGCAGTACTTC
- TRBJ2-1 TRBV2 TRBD2 CASRAGAFLNEQFF TGTGCCAGCAGAGCGGGAGCGTTCCTCAATGAGCAGTTCTTC
- TRBJ2-3 TRBV28 TRBD1 CASSFPDRGLTDTQYF TGTGCCAGCAGTTTTCCAGACAGGGGGCTAACAGATACGCAGTATTTT
- TRBJ2-3 TRBV7-8 TRBD2 CASSGRLAGAADTQYF TGTGCCAGCAGCGGACGGCTAGCGGGCGCCGCAGATACGCAGTATTTT